The clone carrying this T cell receptor (beta chain) was recorded a few times. The CDR3 extends over 12 amino acids. Looked up from germline, CDR1 is KGHSH and CDR2 is LQKENI. Trimming removed 3 bases from V and 2 bases from J, with 5 bases in between. Patients aged 18 to 65 had newly diagnosed hyperthyroidism of under 2 months' duration. Researchers barred patients who had uncontrolled infection, other autoimmune disease, pregnancy or lactation. RNA transcripts yielded amplified TCR beta CDR3 regions. The HTBI primer set served for first-round RT-PCR of the TCR CDR3. TCRdb used MiXCR to reprocess the multiplex PCR reads, holding one entry per CDR3 protein. This table holds 750,000 to 950,000 distinct CDR3 sequences, 35% to 45% found once. This sample is drawn from a study of T cells in Graves' hyperthyroidism and ophthalmopathy. Study-level background: Prior to any treatment, at the point of initial diagnosis, peripheral blood was collected.

This TCR derives from a young man with Graves' hyperthyroidism. Material for sequencing was blood. The V and J genes are TRBV18 and TRBJ2-7; no reliable D call. The CDR3 DNA reads as TGTGCCAGCTCACCGCTGACCTACGAGCAGTACTTC. Its translation: CASSPLTYEQYF.